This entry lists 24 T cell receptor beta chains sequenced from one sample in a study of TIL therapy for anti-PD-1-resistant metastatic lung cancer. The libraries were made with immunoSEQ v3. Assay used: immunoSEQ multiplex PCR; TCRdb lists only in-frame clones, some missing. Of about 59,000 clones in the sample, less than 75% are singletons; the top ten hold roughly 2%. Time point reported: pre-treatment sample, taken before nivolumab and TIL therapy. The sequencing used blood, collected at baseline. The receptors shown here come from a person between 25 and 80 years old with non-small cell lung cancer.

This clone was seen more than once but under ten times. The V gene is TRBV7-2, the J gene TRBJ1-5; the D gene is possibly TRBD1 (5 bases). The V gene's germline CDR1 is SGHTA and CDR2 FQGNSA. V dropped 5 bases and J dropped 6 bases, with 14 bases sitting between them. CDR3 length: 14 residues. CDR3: CASSADGTFQPQHF. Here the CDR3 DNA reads TGTGCCAGCAGCGCCGACGGGACGTTTCAGCCCCAGCATTTT.

The CDR3 sequence is CASSLGISVGAGETQYF. CDR3 nucleotides: TGTGCCAGCAGCTTAGGCATTAGCGTCGGCGCCGGGGAGACCCAGTACTTC. This chain connects TRBV7-7 to TRBJ2-5, with D perhaps TRBD2 (5 bases). V was trimmed by 1 base and J by 5 bases, leaving 20 bases between them. Germline assignment: CDR1 SSHAT and CDR2 FNYEAQ (reference sequence). This CDR3 contains 17 residues.

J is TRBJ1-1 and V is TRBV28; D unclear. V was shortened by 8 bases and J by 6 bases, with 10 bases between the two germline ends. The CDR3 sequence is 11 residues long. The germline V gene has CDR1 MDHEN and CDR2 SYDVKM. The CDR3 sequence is CASHRGSEAFF. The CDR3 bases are TGTGCCAGCCATCGGGGTTCTGAAGCTTTCTTT.

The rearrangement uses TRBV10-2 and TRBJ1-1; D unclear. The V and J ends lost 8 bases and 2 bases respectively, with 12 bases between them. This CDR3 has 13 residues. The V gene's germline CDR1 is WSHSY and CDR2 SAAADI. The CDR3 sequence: CASSNARNTEAFF. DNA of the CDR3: TGCGCCAGCTCGAACGCCCGCAACACTGAAGCTTTCTTT.

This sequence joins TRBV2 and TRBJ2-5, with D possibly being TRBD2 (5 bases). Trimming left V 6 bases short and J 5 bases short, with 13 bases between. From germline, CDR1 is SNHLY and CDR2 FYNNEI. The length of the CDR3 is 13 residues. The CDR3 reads CASRQPPGETQYF. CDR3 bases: TGTGCCAGCAGACAGCCCCCGGGGGAGACCCAGTACTTC. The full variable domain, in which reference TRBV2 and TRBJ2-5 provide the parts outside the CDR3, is EPEVTQTPSHQVTQMGQEVILRCVPISNHLYFYWYRQILGQKVEFLVSFYNNEISEKSEIFDDQFSVERPDGSNFTLKIRSTKLEDSAMYFCASRQPPGETQYFGPGTRLLVL.

In DNA, the CDR3 is TGTGCCAGCAGCTCTGAGGGGAGGAGAAACACCATATATTTT. Translation: CASSSEGRRNTIYF. The rearrangement joins TRBV6-5 to TRBJ1-3; possible D gene TRBD1, 5 bases. The CDR3 has 14 amino acids. V was shortened by 6 bases and J by 5 bases, with 14 bases between the two germline ends. Germline V CDR1 and CDR2: MNHEY, SVGAGI.

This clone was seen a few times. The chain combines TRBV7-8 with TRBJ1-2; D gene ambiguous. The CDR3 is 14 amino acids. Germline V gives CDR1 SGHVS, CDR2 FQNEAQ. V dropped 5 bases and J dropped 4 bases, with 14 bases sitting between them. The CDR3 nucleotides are TGTGCCAGCAGCCGGGTCCTGTTGGGCTATGGCTACACCTTC. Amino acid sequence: CASSRVLLGYGYTF. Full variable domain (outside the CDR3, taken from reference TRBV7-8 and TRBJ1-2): GAGVSQSPRYKVAKRGQDVALRCDPISGHVSLFWYQQALGQGPEFLTYFQNEAQLDKSGLPSDRFFAERPEGSVSTLKIQRTQQEDSAVYLCASSRVLLGYGYTFGSGTRLTVV.

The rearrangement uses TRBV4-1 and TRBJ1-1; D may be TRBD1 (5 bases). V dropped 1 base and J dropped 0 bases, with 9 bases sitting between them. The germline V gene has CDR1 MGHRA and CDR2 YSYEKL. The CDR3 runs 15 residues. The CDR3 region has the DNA TGCGCCAGCAGCCAAGCGCTGGACATGAACACTGAAGCTTTCTTT. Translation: CASSQALDMNTEAFF.

Here the CDR3 reads CASLGAGKNYGYTF. CDR3 DNA: TGTGCCAGCCTAGGAGCAGGAAAAAACTATGGCTACACCTTC. J is TRBJ1-2 and V is TRBV6-5; D gene unclear. V shed 8 bases and J shed 2 bases, with 15 bases lying between them. Per germline, CDR1 MNHEY and CDR2 SVGAGI. This CDR3 contains 14 residues.

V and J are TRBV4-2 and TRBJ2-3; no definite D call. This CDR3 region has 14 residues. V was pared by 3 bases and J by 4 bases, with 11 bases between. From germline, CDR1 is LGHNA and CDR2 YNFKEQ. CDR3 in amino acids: CASSQDPKADTQYF. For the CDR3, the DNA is TGTGCCAGCAGCCAGGACCCGAAAGCAGATACGCAGTATTTT.

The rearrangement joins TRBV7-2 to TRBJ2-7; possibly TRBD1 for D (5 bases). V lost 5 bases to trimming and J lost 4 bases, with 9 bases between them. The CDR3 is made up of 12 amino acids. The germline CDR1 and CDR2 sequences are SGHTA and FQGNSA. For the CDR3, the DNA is TGTGCCAGCAGCCCCACAGGATACGAGCAGTACTTC. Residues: CASSPTGYEQYF.

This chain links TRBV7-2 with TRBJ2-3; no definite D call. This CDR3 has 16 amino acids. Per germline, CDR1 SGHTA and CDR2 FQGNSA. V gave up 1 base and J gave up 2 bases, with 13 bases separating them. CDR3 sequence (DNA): TGTGCCAGCAGCTTAGGCGGTAGCCTAAACACAGATACGCAGTATTTT. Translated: CASSLGGSLNTDTQYF.

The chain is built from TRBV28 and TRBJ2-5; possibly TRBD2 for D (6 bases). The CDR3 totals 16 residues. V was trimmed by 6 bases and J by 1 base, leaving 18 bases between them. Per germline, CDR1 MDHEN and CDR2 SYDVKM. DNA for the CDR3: TGTGCCAGCAGCCCTACCGGGGGAAGGGGCCAAGAGACCCAGTACTTC. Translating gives CASSPTGGRGQETQYF.

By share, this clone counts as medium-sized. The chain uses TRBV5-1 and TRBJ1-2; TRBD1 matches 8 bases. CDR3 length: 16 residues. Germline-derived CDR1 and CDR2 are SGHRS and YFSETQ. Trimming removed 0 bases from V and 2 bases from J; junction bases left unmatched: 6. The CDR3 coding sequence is TGCGCCAGCAGCTTGGGACAGGGGACGGCGAACTATGGCTACACCTTC. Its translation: CASSLGQGTANYGYTF.

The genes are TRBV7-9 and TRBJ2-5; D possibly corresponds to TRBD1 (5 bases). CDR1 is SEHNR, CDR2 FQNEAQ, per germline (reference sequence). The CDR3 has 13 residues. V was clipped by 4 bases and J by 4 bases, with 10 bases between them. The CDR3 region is CASSYRGSETQYF. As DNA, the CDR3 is TGTGCCAGCAGCTATAGGGGATCAGAGACCCAGTACTTC.

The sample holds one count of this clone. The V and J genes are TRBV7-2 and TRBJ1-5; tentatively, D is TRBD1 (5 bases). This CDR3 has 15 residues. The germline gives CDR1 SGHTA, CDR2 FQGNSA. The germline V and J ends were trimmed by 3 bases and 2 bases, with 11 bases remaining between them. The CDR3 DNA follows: TGTGCCAGCAGCTTTAACCCGACAGGCAATCAGCCCCAGCATTTT. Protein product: CASSFNPTGNQPQHF. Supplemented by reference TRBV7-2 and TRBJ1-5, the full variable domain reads GAGVSQSPSNKVTEKGKDVELRCDPISGHTALYWYRQSLGQGLEFLIYFQGNSAPDKSGLPSDRFSAERTGGSVSTLTIQRTQQEDSAVYLCASSFNPTGNQPQHFGDGTRLSIL.

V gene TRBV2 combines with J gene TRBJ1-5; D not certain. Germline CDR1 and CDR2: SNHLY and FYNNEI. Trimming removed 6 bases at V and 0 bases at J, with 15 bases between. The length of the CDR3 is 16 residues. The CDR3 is CASSGPGPYSNQPQHF. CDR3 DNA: TGTGCCAGCAGCGGGCCCGGGCCGTATAGCAATCAGCCCCAGCATTTT.

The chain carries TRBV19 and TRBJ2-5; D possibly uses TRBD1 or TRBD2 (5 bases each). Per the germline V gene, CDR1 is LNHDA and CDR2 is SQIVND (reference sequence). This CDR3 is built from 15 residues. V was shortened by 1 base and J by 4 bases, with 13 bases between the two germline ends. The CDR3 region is CASSIGGFSGETQYF. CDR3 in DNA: TGTGCCAGTAGTATAGGGGGGTTCTCCGGAGAGACCCAGTACTTC.

The CDR3 sequence: CASSLRRDTEAFF. For the CDR3, the DNA is TGTGCCAGCTCACTGAGACGGGACACTGAAGCTTTCTTT. This chain joins TRBV18 and TRBJ1-1; D not certain. Germline CDR1 is KGHSH and CDR2 is LQKENI. The V and J ends lost 4 bases and 3 bases respectively, with 9 bases between them. This CDR3 has 13 amino acids.

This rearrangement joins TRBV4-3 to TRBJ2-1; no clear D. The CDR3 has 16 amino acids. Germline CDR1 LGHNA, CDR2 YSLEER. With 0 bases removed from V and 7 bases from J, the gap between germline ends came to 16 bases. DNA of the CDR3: TGCGCCAGCAGCCAAGATCGCAGCGTCGATCGGAATGAGCAGTTCTTC. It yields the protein CASSQDRSVDRNEQFF.

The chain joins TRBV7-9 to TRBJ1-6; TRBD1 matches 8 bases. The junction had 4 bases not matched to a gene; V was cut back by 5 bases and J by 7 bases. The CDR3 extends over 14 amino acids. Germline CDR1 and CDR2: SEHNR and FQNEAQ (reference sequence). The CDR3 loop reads CASSPDRGNSPLHF. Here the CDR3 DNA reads TGTGCCAGCAGCCCCGACAGGGGAAATTCACCCCTCCACTTT.

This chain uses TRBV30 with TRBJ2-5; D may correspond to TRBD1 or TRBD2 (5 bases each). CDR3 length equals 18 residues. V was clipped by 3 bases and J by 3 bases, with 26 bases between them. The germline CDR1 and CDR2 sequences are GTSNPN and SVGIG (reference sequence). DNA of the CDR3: TGTGCCTGGAGCCCATACTGGGGAGTGGCCGAGGGGAAAGAGACCCAGTACTTC. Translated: CAWSPYWGVAEGKETQYF.

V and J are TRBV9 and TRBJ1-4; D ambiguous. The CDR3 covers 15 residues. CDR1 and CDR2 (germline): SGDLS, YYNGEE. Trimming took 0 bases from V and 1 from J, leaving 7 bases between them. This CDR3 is CASSVGRVTNEKLFF. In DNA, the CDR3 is TGTGCCAGCAGCGTAGGGAGGGTAACTAATGAAAAACTGTTTTTT.

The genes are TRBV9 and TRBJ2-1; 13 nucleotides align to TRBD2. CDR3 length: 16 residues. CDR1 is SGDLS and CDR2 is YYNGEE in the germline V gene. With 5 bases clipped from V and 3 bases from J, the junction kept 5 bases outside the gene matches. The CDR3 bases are TGTGCCAGCAGTACTAGCGGGGGGGCGGACTACAATGAGCAGTTCTTC. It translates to CASSTSGGADYNEQFF.